This T cell receptor beta chain came from a study of monozygotic twins with inflammatory bowel disease. Findings and limits, study-wide: Concordance status among twins (concordant versus discordant) showed no link to repertoire similarity, possibly from limited power.

The authors made each sample's cDNA in eight separate reactions. One entry per CDR3 protein, without DNA, is what TCRdb gives after re-calling the 5' RACE reads. Seen in this sample are around 370,000 distinct CDR3 sequences; the ten most common clones hold just over 2.5%. This CDR3 has 16 residues. CDR1 and CDR2 from the germline V gene are MDHEN and SYDVKM. A note on this clonotype: Antigen: not known.

The receptor was isolated from a human donor with ulcerative colitis or Crohn's disease, or a healthy co-twin of an affected twin (not recorded which). The chain uses TRBV28 and TRBJ1-4; checking the TCRdb D call of TRBD1 is not possible without DNA. Specimen: blood. The CDR3 loop reads CASSFGGAATNEKLFF. The entire variable domain, with the rest obtained from reference TRBV28 and TRBJ1-4, is as follows: DVKVTQSSRYLVKRTGEKVFLECVQDMDHENMFWYRQDPGLGLRLIYFSYDVKMKEKGDIPEGYSVSREKKERFSLILESASTNQTSMYLCASSFGGAATNEKLFFGSGTQLSVL.